One sample yielded the 4 T cell receptor beta chains listed below, sequenced in a study of early stage breast cancer tumors. Measured with immunoSEQ multiplex PCR; TCRdb has only the in-frame clones, and not every one. The sample lists several thousand clones, 64% occurring once. Sequenced material: breast tumor tissue. These receptors were collected from a person in their fifties or sixties with breast cancer.

The chain recombines TRBV4-3 with TRBJ1-3, with a possible D match to TRBD1 (6 bases). This CDR3 contains 13 residues. Trimming stripped 4 bases from V and 8 bases from J, with 12 bases between. Germline V gene lookup returns CDR1 LGHNA and CDR2 YSLEER. This CDR3 reads CASSLAGADTIYF. Here the CDR3 DNA reads TGCGCCAGCAGCCTGGCAGGGGCAGACACCATATATTTT.

This rearrangement joins TRBV7-3 to TRBJ2-1; 16 bases agree with TRBD2. V trimming: 2 bases; J trimming: 8 bases; junction bases outside the gene matches: 3. The germline CDR1 and CDR2 sequences are SGHTA and FQGTGA. This CDR3 is built from 16 residues. The CDR3 DNA reads TGTGCCAGCAGCTTATCGGGACTAGCGGGAGGGCATGAGCAGTTCTTC. The encoded protein is CASSLSGLAGGHEQFF.

The chain uses TRBV5-6 and TRBJ2-7, with D perhaps assigned TRBD1 or TRBD2 (5 bases each). CDR3 length: 14 residues. V was trimmed by 5 bases and J by 2 bases, leaving 14 bases between them. Germline CDR1 and CDR2: SGHDT and YYEEEE. CDR3 loop: CASRDQGDPYEQYF. CDR3 DNA: TGTGCCAGCAGAGATCAGGGAGATCCCTACGAGCAGTACTTC.

The V gene is TRBV5-6, the J gene TRBJ1-4; D unresolved. The CDR3 is 15 residues long. CDR1 and CDR2 from the germline V gene are SGHDT and YYEEEE. Trimming took 1 base from V and 5 from J, leaving 12 bases between them. For the CDR3, the DNA is TGTGCCAGCAGCTTGACTGGGCGCGGCAATGAAAAACTGTTTTTT. Its translation: CASSLTGRGNEKLFF.